The clone carrying this T cell receptor (beta chain) appeared many times. Its matching antigen is unknown. This sample was taken from a study of T-cell memory formation after mild COVID-19. Study-level results: Contracting CD4+ clones lay largely in CM and EM, with CD8+ ones residing in EMRA. Confirmation was lacking for SARS-CoV-2 specificity of second-wave clones that peaked on day 37. Memory sampled before infection contained some responding clones, suggesting cross-reactive memory joined.

TCRdb independently ran MiXCR on the 5' RACE reads; one entry per CDR3 protein. The sample gives 200,000 to 250,000 distinct CDR3 sequences, 9% to 10% of which show up once; 3.5% to 4% is in the top ten. Germline CDR1 is MGHRA and CDR2 is YSYEKL. The CDR3 runs 16 residues. Trimming removed 1 base from V and 0 bases from J, with 11 bases in between. The clonotype originates from a man younger than 35 who had mild COVID-19 (a few samples of this study predate the infection). Cell type and time point are not known. Sequencing was performed on PBMCs or a T cell subset sorted from them (not recorded which). The chain combines TRBV4-1 with TRBJ2-3; D is ambiguous. The CDR3 region is CASSQVNLVSTDTQYF. For the CDR3, the DNA is TGCGCCAGCAGCCAAGTCAACCTAGTGAGCACAGATACGCAGTATTTT.